This TCR beta chain was captured by sequencing in a study of response to subunit inactivated influenza vaccine. Findings and caveats of the study: The study's authors posited that every seasonal influenza vaccination enlists few new T cells.

V lost 6 bases to trimming and J lost 3 bases; unmatched junction nucleotides: 9. Germline V CDR1 and CDR2: MNHEY, SMNVEV (reference sequence). The CDR3 runs 15 residues. Using its own MiXCR run on the RT-PCR reads, TCRdb lists one record per CDR3 protein. Of hundreds of thousands of distinct CDR3 sequences listed, approximately 15% were seen once; the top ten hold around 6.5%. Ten or more counts support this clonotype. Its matching antigen is unknown. The chain is built from TRBV27 and TRBJ1-2; 8 nucleotides line up with TRBD1. This specimen consisted of PBMCs from blood, obtained roughly 2 weeks before vaccination. The receptor's source is a man aged 50-59 years who received an inactivated influenza vaccine. The CDR3, as DNA: TGTGCCAGCAGGCCCGGACAGGGATTTGACTATGGCTACACCTTC. Amino acid sequence: CASRPGQGFDYGYTF.